The 29 T cell receptor beta chains reported below all come from one sample, sequenced in a study of blood T cell repertoires in COVID-19. The assay was immunoSEQ multiplex PCR, and TCRdb's table has in-frame clones only and misses some. In the table there are about 270,000 clones, roughly 85% of which are singletons. Sample: PBMCs or T cells enriched from blood (not recorded which). The source is a woman in her forties or fifties with acute COVID-19.

The gene calls are TRBV7-2 and TRBJ2-3; the match to TRBD1 covers 10 bases. The CDR3 totals 15 residues. V was pared by 5 bases and J by 3 bases, with 5 bases of the junction left unmatched. Per the germline V gene, CDR1 is SGHTA and CDR2 is FQGNSA. CDR3: CASSPGQGLTDTQYF. The CDR3 DNA sequence: TGTGCCAGCAGCCCGGGACAGGGGCTGACAGATACGCAGTATTTT.

The chain couples TRBV21-1 to TRBJ2-5; the table's D call, TRBD2, has no DNA check behind it. TRBV21-1 is designated a pseudogene. The CDR3 has 17 amino acids. The CDR3 protein is CASSKIKGLAGLETQYF. Written as DNA, the CDR3 is TGTGCCAGCAGCAAAATAAAAGGACTAGCGGGGCTGGAGACCCAGTACTTC.

The rearrangement links TRBV4-3 to TRBJ1-1; possible D gene TRBD1, 6 bases. The V gene's germline CDR1 is LGHNA and CDR2 YSLEER. V lost 6 bases and J lost 1, with 15 bases in between. The length of the CDR3 is 15 residues. CDR3 protein: CASSPQVGGNTEAFF. DNA for the CDR3: TGCGCCAGCAGTCCACAGGTAGGGGGGAACACTGAAGCTTTCTTT.

V usage is TRBV4-3 and J usage is TRBJ1-3; no reliable D call. This CDR3 is built from 18 residues. The germline CDR1 and CDR2 sequences are LGHNA and YSLEER. V was pared by 4 bases and J by 0 bases, with 19 bases between. CDR3 sequence reads: CASSLTSSPLTSGNTIYF. CDR3 coding DNA: TGCGCCAGCAGCCTCACTTCCTCACCCCTCACCTCTGGAAACACCATATATTTT.

V is TRBV5-4 and J is TRBJ2-7; 7 bases are shared with TRBD1. CDR1 SGHNT and CDR2 YYREEE come from the germline V gene (reference sequence). The CDR3 is made up of 16 amino acids. V trimming: 4 bases; J trimming: 3 bases; junction bases outside the gene matches: 13. The CDR3 region is CASSRTATGHFYEQYF. The CDR3 coding sequence is TGTGCCAGCAGCAGGACCGCGACAGGGCACTTCTACGAGCAGTACTTC.

The chain combines TRBV27 with TRBJ1-1; D may be TRBD1 (5 bases). Between the trimmed V and J ends, which lost 4 bases and 4 bases, there was a span of 13 bases. Germline V gives CDR1 MNHEY, CDR2 SMNVEV (reference sequence). The CDR3 runs 14 residues. CDR3 DNA: TGTGCCAGCAGTTGGGCCGGGGGTGGCACTGAAGCTTTCTTT. Protein product: CASSWAGGGTEAFF.

This rearrangement joins TRBV5-8 to TRBJ1-2; TRBD1 is a possible D gene (5 bases). Germline V lookup: CDR1 SGHTS, CDR2 YDEGEE. The germline V and J ends were trimmed by 4 bases and 3 bases, with 19 bases remaining between them. This CDR3 contains 16 residues. The CDR3 protein is CASSHPWKGPDYGYTF. CDR3 coding DNA: TGTGCCAGCAGCCACCCATGGAAGGGGCCGGACTATGGCTACACCTTC.

The chain combines TRBV2 with TRBJ1-2, with a tentative D call TRBD1 (6 bases). The CDR3 length is 14 residues. In germline, CDR1 is SNHLY, CDR2 FYNNEI. Deletions cut 5 bases from V and 4 bases from J, with 14 bases between. The CDR3 is CASSWDKTGYGYTF. CDR3 DNA sequence: TGTGCCAGCAGTTGGGACAAGACGGGCTATGGCTACACCTTC.

The chain recombines TRBV19 with TRBJ1-3; no clear D. The germline V and J ends were trimmed by 6 bases and 0 bases, with 15 bases remaining between them. This CDR3 spans 16 amino acids. The V gene's germline CDR1 is LNHDA and CDR2 SQIVND (reference sequence). The CDR3 region is CASRTDFVSSGNTIYF. The CDR3 DNA follows: TGTGCCAGTAGGACGGACTTCGTGAGCTCTGGAAACACCATATATTTT.

The rearrangement links TRBV11-3 to TRBJ2-6; weak D call: TRBD1 (5 bases). Germline V lookup: CDR1 SGHNT, CDR2 YENEEA. The CDR3 spans 15 residues. Trimming shortened V by 5 bases and J by 4 bases, and 12 bases separated the two germline ends. The CDR3 region has the DNA TGTGCCAGCAGCCCCGCAGGGCTCGGGGCCAACGTCCTGACTTTC. Translated: CASSPAGLGANVLTF.

The genes are TRBV9 and TRBJ2-3; 9 nucleotides line up with TRBD1. Germline V CDR1 and CDR2: SGDLS, YYNGEE. The CDR3 covers 13 residues. V trimming: 4 bases; J trimming: 6 bases; junction bases outside the gene matches: 3. The CDR3: CASSKDRGDTQYF. CDR3 bases: TGTGCCAGCAGCAAAGACAGGGGGGATACGCAGTATTTT.

The chain's CDR3 is CASSEDRAFDSNQPQHF. The CDR3 coding sequence is TGTGCCAGCAGCGAGGACAGGGCTTTCGATAGCAATCAGCCCCAGCATTTT. The V call is TRBV21-1, the J call TRBJ1-5; the DNA was not used to check the table's D call, TRBD1. TRBV21-1 corresponds to a pseudogene. The CDR3 length is 17 residues.

This clone has a count of ten or more. The CDR3 region has the DNA TGTGCCAGCAGGCAGACTAGCGGGGCCTACGAGCAGTACTTC. Amino acid sequence: CASRQTSGAYEQYF. This sequence joins TRBV5-4 and TRBJ2-7; 11 positions match TRBD2. There are 14 residues in the CDR3. V dropped 5 bases and J dropped 2; count of bases not matched to a gene: 3. The V gene's germline CDR1 is SGHNT and CDR2 YYREEE (reference sequence). Together with reference TRBV5-4 and TRBJ2-7, the CDR3 gives the full variable domain: ETGVTQSPTHLIKTRGQQVTLRCSSQSGHNTVSWYQQALGQGPQFIFQYYREEENGRGNFPPRFSGLQFPNYSSELNVNALELDDSALYLCASRQTSGAYEQYFGPGTRLTVT.

DNA for the CDR3: TGTGCCAGCAGTTGGGACAGGGGGCCTAGCAATCAGCCCCAGCATTTT. It encodes CASSWDRGPSNQPQHF. The chain recombines TRBV6-5 with TRBJ1-5; 12 bases match TRBD1. The CDR3 is made up of 16 amino acids. Germline CDR1 is MNHEY and CDR2 is SVGAGI. V shed 4 bases, J shed 0 bases, and the junction held 1 base outside the gene matches.

This chain's CDR3 is CASSIAGTEYNEQFF. The CDR3 DNA follows: TGTGCCAGTAGTATCGCCGGGACAGAGTACAATGAGCAGTTCTTC. This rearrangement joins TRBV19 to TRBJ2-1, with 7 bases lining up with TRBD1. The CDR3 consists of 15 residues. Germline-derived CDR1 and CDR2 are LNHDA and SQIVND (reference sequence). V lost 3 bases to trimming and J lost 4 bases; unmatched junction nucleotides: 6.

The chain joins TRBV7-2 to TRBJ2-3; a possible D gene is TRBD1 (6 bases). Germline CDR1 reads SGHTA; CDR2 reads FQGNSA. The CDR3 extends over 15 amino acids. V lost 7 bases, J lost 4 bases, and 18 bases lay in between. DNA of the CDR3: TGTGCCAGCATCCCCCCAGGGGCTGGGCCAGATACGCAGTATTTT. This sequence encodes CASIPPGAGPDTQYF.

This chain links TRBV27 with TRBJ1-1, with 8 bases that match TRBD1. Trimming took 6 bases from V and 6 from J; bases not matched to a gene: 9. CDR1 and CDR2 (germline): MNHEY, SMNVEV (reference sequence). This CDR3 spans 14 amino acids. The CDR3 is CASSRTGKVSEAFF. The CDR3, as DNA: TGTGCCAGCAGCAGGACAGGGAAGGTATCTGAAGCTTTCTTT.

V gene TRBV11-2 combines with J gene TRBJ1-1; tentatively, D is TRBD1 (5 bases). Germline values: CDR1 SGHAT, CDR2 FQNNGV. This CDR3 spans 15 amino acids. Trimming left V 5 bases short and J 4 bases short, with 17 bases between. In DNA form, the CDR3 reads TGTGCCAGCAGCGCAAGACAGTCCCAGGGCACTGAAGCTTTCTTT. Its protein is CASSARQSQGTEAFF.

V is TRBV5-1 and J is TRBJ1-4, with 11 bases that match TRBD1. V dropped 4 bases and J dropped 4; count of bases not matched to a gene: 6. The CDR3 covers 16 residues. Germline loops: CDR1 SGHRS, CDR2 YFSETQ. The CDR3 coding sequence is TGCGCCAGCAGCCCCGGGACAGGGGGAAGTAATGAAAAACTGTTTTTT. Translated: CASSPGTGGSNEKLFF.

The chain couples TRBV4-3 to TRBJ2-7, with D possibly being TRBD1 (8 bases). The V gene lost 1 base and the J gene lost 6 bases, with 22 bases spanning the gap. The CDR3 consists of 17 residues. CDR1 and CDR2 from the germline V gene are LGHNA and YSLEER. The DNA for the CDR3 is TGCGCCAGCAGCCAAGGGGGGGGCGGGACAGGCCTTGCCGAGCAGTACTTC. It specifies CASSQGGGGTGLAEQYF.

The chain combines TRBV7-2 with TRBJ2-5, with D possibly being TRBD2 (6 bases). The CDR3 spans 13 residues. The V gene's germline CDR1 is SGHTA and CDR2 FQGNSA. Trimming shortened V by 8 bases and J by 5 bases, and 15 bases separated the two germline ends. The CDR3 DNA reads as TGTGCCAGCGGGGGGACCCTGTGGGAGACCCAGTACTTC. The encoded protein is CASGGTLWETQYF.

The chain recombines TRBV30 with TRBJ2-3; 12 nucleotides line up with TRBD2. The V segment lost 4 bases and the J segment 6 bases; nucleotides outside the gene matches: 5. There are 14 residues in the CDR3. Germline V gives CDR1 GTSNPN, CDR2 SVGIG (reference sequence). CDR3: CAWNLAGGPDTQYF. The CDR3 nucleotides are TGTGCCTGGAACCTAGCGGGGGGGCCTGATACGCAGTATTTT.

Notes on this clone: Other nucleotide sequences in the sample specify the same CDR3. This chain uses TRBV12-3 or TRBV12-4 with TRBJ1-6; D gene unclear. This CDR3 contains 13 residues. V shed 6 bases and J shed 8 bases, with 11 bases lying between them. The CDR3 nucleotides read TGTGCCAGCAGCCTCGATCGCGATTCACCCCTCCACTTT. Translated, it gives CASSLDRDSPLHF.

V is TRBV19 and J is TRBJ1-1; TRBD1 aligns across 7 bases. The CDR3 consists of 15 residues. V lost 6 bases to trimming and J lost 7 bases; unmatched junction nucleotides: 14. Germline CDR1 is LNHDA and CDR2 is SQIVND (reference sequence). This CDR3 reads CASRGLNRGRDEAFF. The CDR3, as DNA: TGTGCCAGTAGGGGGTTAAACAGGGGCCGCGATGAAGCTTTCTTT.

This chain links TRBV30 with TRBJ1-5; a possible D gene is TRBD1 (6 bases). CDR1 is GTSNPN and CDR2 is SVGIG in the germline V gene (reference sequence). The CDR3 covers 14 residues. V was shortened by 2 bases and J by 2 bases, with 10 bases between the two germline ends. The DNA for the CDR3 is TGTGCCTGGAGTCGAAACAGGGGCAATCAGCCCCAGCATTTT. Its protein is CAWSRNRGNQPQHF.

The J gene is TRBJ1-2, the V gene TRBV30, with D tentatively TRBD1 (6 bases). The germline V and J ends were trimmed by 5 bases and 11 bases, with 21 bases remaining between them. Germline CDR1 GTSNPN, CDR2 SVGIG (reference sequence). The CDR3 sequence is 13 residues long. The CDR3, as DNA: TGTGCCTGGGACCCCTCCGGACAGAATCCTTACACCTTC. Encoded protein: CAWDPSGQNPYTF.

This clone was seen a few times. V is TRBV7-9 and J is TRBJ2-1; possibly TRBD2 for D (7 bases). In germline, CDR1 is SEHNR, CDR2 FQNEAQ (reference sequence). The CDR3 contains 16 residues. The ends were cut back, 5 bases at V and 5 bases at J, with 19 bases in the middle. As DNA, the CDR3 is TGTGCCAGCAGCCGTTCGGGGGGCCCTCATAACAATGAGCAGTTCTTC. Translation gives CASSRSGGPHNNEQFF. The full variable domain, rest sourced from reference TRBV7-9 and TRBJ2-1, is DTGVSQNPRHKITKRGQNVTFRCDPISEHNRLYWYRQTLGQGPEFLTYFQNEAQLEKSRLLSDRFSAERPKGSFSTLEIQRTEQGDSAMYLCASSRSGGPHNNEQFFGPGTRLTVL.

V usage is TRBV5-1 and J usage is TRBJ2-2, with D possibly being TRBD2 (6 bases). The germline V and J ends were trimmed by 4 bases and 4 bases, with 14 bases remaining between them. Germline CDR1 SGHRS, CDR2 YFSETQ. The CDR3 contains 15 residues. DNA for the CDR3: TGCGCCAGCAGCGACCGGACCGGGGGCACCGGGGAGCTGTTTTTT. Its protein product is CASSDRTGGTGELFF.

CDR3 coding DNA: TGTGCCAGCAGTTCAGGGATATACGAGCAGTACTTC. Translated: CASSSGIYEQYF. The genes are TRBV12-3 or TRBV12-4 and TRBJ2-7; D might be TRBD1 (5 bases). V lost 4 bases and J 4 bases, leaving 8 bases between the germline ends. This CDR3 has 12 amino acids.